This paragraph reports one T cell receptor (beta chain). The antigen remains undetermined. The data stem from a study of cytomegalovirus exposure and HLA in healthy donors. Findings and limits, study-wide: The listing of 150 to 200 TCR beta chains classed them as cytomegalovirus-associated. A missense variant in DCLRE1C was later tied to TCR beta V- and J-gene trimming. Most TCR sequences were uncommon, yet certain public TCRs appeared in many donors.

This PCR relied on a set of 60 Vbeta primers and 13 Jbeta primers. The protocol was immunoSEQ multiplex PCR, while the TCRdb copy is restricted to in-frame clones and leaves out a portion. The sample totals about 140,000 clones. The donors, nominally healthy at sampling, likely had unrecorded immune exposures. CDR3 length: 18 amino acids. Germline trimming cut 4 bases from V and 0 bases from J; bases unmatched to any gene: 11. CDR1 is MNHNS, CDR2 SASEGT, per germline. This chain uses TRBV6-1 with TRBJ2-2; 7 bases are a match to TRBD1. This sequence was found in a young woman in good health and CMV-seronegative. Sequencing used PBMCs. CDR3 in amino acids: CASSGTTGFLANTGELFF. The CDR3 nucleotides read TGTGCCAGCAGTGGCACGACAGGGTTCCTCGCGAACACCGGGGAGCTGTTTTTT.